The source of this T cell receptor delta chain is a study of γδ T cells in repeated Plasmodium falciparum infection. Overall study context: Donors had four controlled P. falciparum NF54 infections over roughly 610 days. Findings and limits, study-wide: Many TCRgamma sequences overlapped between individuals in stable Vgamma9/Vdelta2+ repertoires.

Each sorted gammadelta sample had TRG and TRD chains sequenced. TCRdb repeated clone calling on the multiplex PCR reads with CATT. The sample lists more than 45,000 delta-chain clones, around 1.7% occurring once. CDR3 size: 20 residues. Germline assignment: CDR1 TSWWSYY and CDR2 QGS. Trimming at V came to 3 bases and at J to 4 bases, leaving 22 bases not matched to a gene. This clone was detected only a few times. Its matching antigen is unknown. TCRdb has a much larger clone's protein, which differs at residue 12 from the translation of this DNA, likely because of a read error; what is shown is the protein translated from the DNA. Bulk repertoires came from Vgamma9/Vdelta2+ or Vdelta2-negative gammadelta T cells flow-sorted from PBMC.

The source of this sequence is a pool of human donors (malaria-infected and uninfected, not separated). J is TRDJ1 and V is TRDV1, with TRDD3 matching over 8 bases. Sequences were obtained from gamma-delta T cells from blood. The CDR3 here is CALGDPYAYVNGGIDDKLIF. The CDR3 DNA reads as TGTGCTCTTGGGGACCCGTATGCCTACGTGAACGGGGGGATAGACGATAAACTCATCTTT.